This TCR beta chain was captured by sequencing in a study of identifying expanded T cells in peripheral blood. General study results and limits: Roughly 1.2 clones differed between technical replicates, versus about 16 and 19 over time.

The method was immunoSEQ multiplex PCR; TCRdb's version includes in-frame clones alone and lacks a portion of them. This table has under 95,000 clones, about 88% appearing once. CDR1 SGHTA and CDR2 FQGNSA come from the germline V gene. Trimming took 5 bases from V and 4 from J; bases not matched to a gene: 9. The CDR3 extends over 15 amino acids. This clone showed up just once. Antigen unknown. The chain uses TRBV7-2 and TRBJ1-2; TRBD1 matches at 8 bases. This TCR was recovered from a person between 18 and 75 years old in good health. Material for sequencing was blood. The CDR3 region is CASSPGSGGSYGYTF. The CDR3 DNA sequence: TGTGCCAGCAGCCCGGGTTCAGGGGGCAGCTATGGCTACACCTTC.